This T cell receptor beta chain was captured in a study of cytotoxic CD8 clonotypes in ibrutinib-treated CLL. Study details: IGHV unmutated 17 to 18; relapsed/refractory some ten; treatment-naive over 14.

Library input was about 1.8 micrograms of DNA from cryopreserved PBMCs. Data came from immunoSEQ multiplex PCR; TCRdb stores just in-frame clones and leaves some out. This sample has about 200,000 clones, with around 72% found just once. The CDR3 length is 13 residues. Trimming took off 1 base at V and 6 bases at J, with 10 bases between the two ends. The germline gives CDR1 MNHEY, CDR2 SMNVEV (reference sequence). The rearrangement uses TRBV27 and TRBJ2-7, with D unresolved. The receptor comes from a human donor with chronic lymphocytic leukemia. Material: PBMCs, obtained after 24 months of ibrutinib treatment. This chain's CDR3 is CASSLLLGGEQYF. In nucleotides, the CDR3 is TGTGCCAGCAGTTTATTGCTTGGCGGCGAGCAGTACTTC.